This T cell receptor beta chain was obtained from a study of blood T cell repertoires in COVID-19 (dated by TCRdb to 2020 to 2022). Turning to the overall study: Collaborator samples came from the United States, Italy and Spain and covered acute and convalescent phases of COVID-19. The prospective study material was composed of cDNA or gDNA derived from T cells, B-cell-depleted T cells, or PBMCs. Nearly every sample came with metadata listing a de-identified subject ID, COVID-19 status, age in years and sex. Samples were obtained from the ongoing ImmuneRACE study (first 160 participants) and from 1,254 subjects provided by 6 global collaborators. The repertoires were made available in a free public database intended to serve as a resource for research on the immune response to SARS-CoV-2. Where HLA class I and class II types were available, the types were taken from metadata supplied by the sample provider, not from assay-based typing. The dataset comprised deeply sampled blood TCRbeta repertoires from subjects exposed to, actively infected with, or recovered from COVID-19. Results the study describes overall, beyond this receptor: Clinical and demographic metadata were provided uncurated, with the amount varying by source and participant.

Comments on this clone: There is no known antigen for this receptor. One base away there is no much larger clone; base qualities are not given.

Germline trimming amounts to 6 bases on V and 0 bases on J, with 14 as the count of junction bases outside the gene matches. Measured from the cysteine to the phenylalanine, the CDR3 is 18 residues long. Only CDR3 DNA is held: 54 bases, read in frame from base 1. According to the germline V gene (reference sequence), CDR1 reads LGHDT and CDR2 reads YNNKEL. The collaborating institutions used their own protocols to collect whole blood in K2EDTA tubes. For TCRbeta analysis, collaborator samples were shipped as frozen whole blood, as isolated PBMCs, or as DNA extracted from either sample type. The immunoSEQ Assay, a bias-controlled multiplex PCR, was used to amplify TCRbeta CDR3 regions from genomic DNA. For the original study's pipeline: Nucleated cell counts per sample were estimated from amplification of reference gene primers within the assay. To quantify the absolute abundance of each unique TCRbeta CDR3 rearrangement, sequence reads were collapsed and filtered. For each sample, productive Simpson clonality was calculated by taking the square root of Simpson's diversity index across productive rearrangements. The table comes from immuneACCESS by way of TCRdb, which keeps in-frame sequences with V and J called. Part of the clones is missing from these tables; in studies checked, under half for an unresolved V gene and the rest for unknown reasons. The DNA was the basis for D and trimming; V, J and clone size are from that table. This sample holds under 200,000 clones; 88% were observed only once. The top ten clonotypes cover 5% to 6.5% of the sample.

The sequence was obtained from a man aged 40-49 years with active or convalescent COVID-19. The sequence is built from TRBV3-1 (or the pseudogene TRBV3-2) and TRBJ2-3, with 8 bases aligning to TRBD2. Sequenced material: peripheral blood. The sequenced DNA: TGTGCCAGCAGTCTGGACTGGGCGGGGGGCACTAGCACAGATACGCAGTATTTT. Translated, this is CASSLDWAGGTSTDTQYF.